The T cell receptor beta chain under discussion was sequenced for a study of long-term antiretroviral therapy in people with HIV. Study findings and constraints: Records did not include ART adherence, viral resistance or therapy changes.

A v3.0 immunoSEQ assay was performed at survey level. The method was immunoSEQ multiplex PCR; TCRdb's version includes in-frame clones alone and lacks a portion of them. This repertoire shows fewer than 25,000 clones, around three quarters found once; its top ten account for 14%. In regard to this clone: The antigen is not known.

This CDR3 region has 16 residues. Trimming left V 4 bases short and J 5 bases short, with 19 bases between. CDR1 and CDR2 from the germline V gene are SNHLY and FYNNEI. The chain couples TRBV2 to TRBJ2-3; D assignment may be TRBD1 or TRBD2 (6 bases each). The sequenced sample was unsorted PBMCs, obtained 2.9 years after starting antiretroviral therapy. This TCR was sampled from a woman aged 25 to 45 with HIV. This CDR3 is CASSALGGSVKDTQYF. The CDR3 coding sequence is TGTGCCAGCAGTGCCCTGGGGGGCTCGGTTAAAGATACGCAGTATTTT. The full variable domain, completed using reference TRBV2 and TRBJ2-3, is EPEVTQTPSHQVTQMGQEVILRCVPISNHLYFYWYRQILGQKVEFLVSFYNNEISEKSEIFDDQFSVERPDGSNFTLKIRSTKLEDSAMYFCASSALGGSVKDTQYFGPGTRLTVL.